One and the same sample provided the 18 T cell receptor beta chains below, sequenced in a study of blood T cell repertoires in COVID-19. Method: immunoSEQ multiplex PCR; TCRdb's copy keeps in-frame clones and lacks some. Among around 250,000 clones listed, approximately 86% were seen once. The specimen sequenced was PBMCs or T cells enriched from blood (not recorded which). These TCRs come from a woman aged 45-60 years who had recovered from COVID-19.

The genes are TRBV25-1 and TRBJ2-2; 8 bases align to TRBD2. Trimming cost V 2 bases and J 5 bases; bases outside gene matches: 10. The germline V gene has CDR1 MGHDK and CDR2 SYGVNS. This CDR3 is 17 amino acids long. CDR3 in amino acids: CASSEVWASSGTGELFF. The CDR3 DNA reads as TGTGCCAGCAGTGAAGTGTGGGCGTCTAGCGGGACCGGGGAGCTGTTTTTT.

This clone was picked up a small number of times. Other DNA sequences of this sample code for an identical CDR3. V and J are TRBV19 and TRBJ1-5; 8 positions agree with TRBD1. V was pared by 1 base and J by 6 bases, with 2 bases of the junction left unmatched. This CDR3 spans 14 amino acids. Germline assignment: CDR1 LNHDA and CDR2 SQIVND (reference sequence). CDR3 DNA sequence: TGTGCCAGTAGTATAGGGCAGGGGGCTCAGCCCCAGCATTTT. Protein sequence: CASSIGQGAQPQHF.

This clone has ten or more counts. The V gene is TRBV19, the J gene TRBJ2-7, with 8 bases matching TRBD2. The CDR3 loop spans 15 amino acids. The germline CDR1 and CDR2 sequences are LNHDA and SQIVND (reference sequence). V shed 1 base, J shed 7 bases, and the junction held 9 bases outside the gene matches. The CDR3 DNA reads TGTGCCAGTAGTATAGGTGGAGCGGGAGTGGGGGAGCAGTACTTC. Its translation is CASSIGGAGVGEQYF.

A remark on this clone: Mismatch with germline at one junction end may stem from a read error. The J gene is TRBJ2-5, the V gene TRBV7-7, with 13 bases lining up with TRBD2. CDR3 length equals 20 residues. In germline, CDR1 is SSHAT, CDR2 FNYEAQ (reference sequence). CDR3 sequence: CASSRTTSGRAWGYEETQYF. The CDR3 DNA reads as TGTGCTAGCAGCCGAACCACTAGCGGGAGGGCCTGGGGATACGAGGAGACCCAGTACTTC.

Only one count was recorded for this clone. The chain employs TRBV11-2 and TRBJ1-5, with D possibly TRBD1 on 5 matching bases. Per the germline V gene, CDR1 is SGHAT and CDR2 is FQNNGV. The CDR3 is 13 amino acids. Deletions cut 0 bases from V and 5 bases from J, with 5 bases between. CDR3 bases: TGTGCCAGCAGCTTAGACAGGGATCAGCCCCAGCATTTT. This translates into CASSLDRDQPQHF.

The chain uses TRBV10-3 and TRBJ2-7, with D possibly TRBD1 on 6 matching bases. Germline V gene sequence: CDR1 ENHRY, CDR2 SYGVKD. V was trimmed by 7 bases and J by 2 bases, leaving 12 bases between them. The CDR3 contains 13 residues. This CDR3 reads CAIKPTGTYEQYF. CDR3 DNA: TGTGCCATCAAACCTACAGGGACCTACGAGCAGTACTTC.

The chain carries TRBV7-9 and TRBJ1-1; the D gene is possibly TRBD1 (6 bases). There are 15 residues in the CDR3. Germline loops: CDR1 SEHNR, CDR2 FQNEAQ (reference sequence). Trimming took off 2 bases at V and 6 bases at J, with 16 bases between the two ends. Here the CDR3 reads CASSLSAGASAEAFF. The CDR3 DNA reads as TGTGCCAGCAGCTTAAGCGCGGGGGCCTCGGCTGAAGCTTTCTTT.

The chain is built from TRBV3-1 (or the pseudogene TRBV3-2) and TRBJ2-5, with 10 positions matching TRBD2. The CDR3 covers 17 residues. CDR1 is LGHDT and CDR2 is YNNKEL in the germline V gene (reference sequence). V lost 4 bases to trimming and J lost 2 bases; unmatched junction nucleotides: 10. Written as DNA, the CDR3 is TGTGCCAGCAGCCTGACGGCAGCGGGAGGGAAACAAGAGACCCAGTACTTC. Translating it yields CASSLTAAGGKQETQYF.

In DNA, the CDR3 is TGTGCCAGCAGGGGTGCGGGACCCAATAATGAAAAACTGTTTTTT. Residues: CASRGAGPNNEKLFF. The chain recombines TRBV11-2 with TRBJ1-4, with a tentative D call TRBD1 (5 bases). Germline V gene lookup returns CDR1 SGHAT and CDR2 FQNNGV. This CDR3 has 15 amino acids. With 6 bases removed from V and 4 bases from J, the gap between germline ends came to 15 bases.

This chain uses TRBV14 with TRBJ2-7; TRBD1 aligns across 9 bases. Germline lookup yields CDR1 SGHDN and CDR2 FVKESK. CDR3 length: 15 amino acids. With 7 bases clipped from V and 2 bases from J, the junction kept 9 bases outside the gene matches. The chain's CDR3 is CASNPDRDRAYEQYF. DNA for the CDR3: TGTGCCAGCAACCCAGACCGGGACAGGGCCTACGAGCAGTACTTC.

This chain links TRBV15 with TRBJ2-2, with a weak D call TRBD2 (5 bases). Deletions cut 0 bases from V and 7 bases from J, with 12 bases between. Germline CDR1 and CDR2: LNHNV and YYDKDF (reference sequence). There are 15 residues in the CDR3. CDR3 residues: CATSRDRSGGGELFF. The CDR3, as DNA: TGTGCCACCAGCAGAGATCGGAGCGGCGGCGGGGAGCTGTTTTTT.

This clone has only a few counts. V gene TRBV10-3 combines with J gene TRBJ2-3; D unresolved. There are 13 residues in the CDR3. Germline loops: CDR1 ENHRY, CDR2 SYGVKD. Deletions cut 2 bases from V and 2 bases from J, with 5 bases between. DNA of the CDR3: TGTGCCATCAGTGAGCCCAACACAGATACGCAGTATTTT. Encoded protein: CAISEPNTDTQYF.

This clone was observed a single time. This rearrangement joins TRBV27 to TRBJ2-3; 11 bases are a match to TRBD2. Germline assignment: CDR1 MNHEY and CDR2 SMNVEV (reference sequence). V lost 7 bases to trimming and J lost 3 bases; unmatched junction nucleotides: 3. This CDR3 has 14 residues. The CDR3 region is CASKLAGATDTQYF. The DNA for the CDR3 is TGTGCCAGCAAACTAGCGGGAGCGACAGATACGCAGTATTTT.

The chain carries TRBV5-1 and TRBJ1-1, with D hard to call. V gave up 5 bases and J gave up 3 bases, with 20 bases separating them. Germline V CDR1 and CDR2: SGHRS, YFSETQ. The length of the CDR3 is 16 residues. The CDR3 DNA follows: TGCGCCAGCAGACGGGAGGTCTTAGGTGTGGACACTGAAGCTTTCTTT. Protein product: CASRREVLGVDTEAFF.

The chain recombines TRBV6-5 with TRBJ2-1; 12 nucleotides line up with TRBD2. Per the germline V gene, CDR1 is MNHEY and CDR2 is SVGAGI. Trimming cost V 2 bases and J 8 bases; bases outside gene matches: 7. The length of the CDR3 is 16 residues. The CDR3 sequence is CASSYAGTSGFYEQFF. The CDR3 nucleotides are TGTGCCAGCAGTTACGCCGGGACTAGCGGGTTCTATGAGCAGTTCTTC.

This sequence joins TRBV7-9 and TRBJ2-5, with D tentatively TRBD2 (6 bases). Trimming shortened V by 5 bases and J by 0 bases, and 16 bases separated the two germline ends. There are 16 residues in the CDR3. Germline CDR1 SEHNR, CDR2 FQNEAQ (reference sequence). The CDR3 loop is CASSPSGLGYQETQYF. CDR3 sequence (DNA): TGTGCCAGCAGCCCCAGCGGGTTGGGGTACCAAGAGACCCAGTACTTC.

The table lists this clone with a count of one. The gene calls are TRBV29-1 and TRBJ2-7, with TRBD1 matching 7 bases. Trimming at V came to 6 bases and at J to 2 bases, leaving 7 bases not matched to a gene. Germline CDR1 and CDR2: SQVTM and ANQGSEA. The CDR3 is 13 residues long. The CDR3 is CSVDRTGTYEQYF. CDR3 DNA sequence: TGCAGCGTGGATCGGACAGGAACCTACGAGCAGTACTTC.

The chain combines TRBV12-5 with TRBJ2-7, with D tentatively TRBD2 (6 bases). V lost 3 bases, J lost 3 bases, and 12 bases lay in between. The CDR3 is made up of 14 amino acids. CDR1 is LGHNT, CDR2 FRNRAP, per germline. The CDR3 protein is CASGFGLASYEQYF. CDR3 in DNA: TGTGCTAGTGGTTTCGGGCTAGCGAGCTACGAGCAGTACTTC. Full variable domain (rest looked up from reference TRBV12-5 and TRBJ2-7): DARVTQTPRHKVTEMGQEVTMRCQPILGHNTVFWYRQTMMQGLELLAYFRNRAPLDDSGMPKDRFSAEMPDATLATLKIQPSEPRDSAVYFCASGFGLASYEQYFGPGTRLTVT.